The 15 T cell receptor beta chains reported below all come from one sample, sequenced in a study of OX40 agonist ivuxolimab in advanced cancers. The protocol used for the library was the immunoSEQ multiplex PCR assay. TCRdb's version of the immuneACCESS table is confined to in-frame rearrangements and falls short of the full clone set. An unresolved V gene accounts for under half of the shortfall where checked; the remainder is of unknown origin. Within this sample are approximately 61,000 clones, with roughly 90% of them counted one time only. In total, the top ten clones hold about 19% of the sample. The source material was CD4+ or CD8+ T cells sorted from blood, sampled in a trial of the OX40 agonist ivuxolimab. Every receptor here comes from an adult with an advanced solid tumor such as melanoma, head and neck, liver or kidney cancer.

This chain connects TRBV7-9 to TRBJ2-7; possibly TRBD1 for D (5 bases). The ends were cut back, 1 base at V and 2 bases at J, with 12 bases in the middle. This CDR3 contains 15 residues. Germline CDR1 SEHNR, CDR2 FQNEAQ (reference sequence). CDR3 in amino acids: CASSLVPGNPYEQYF. The CDR3 DNA reads as TGTGCCAGCAGCTTAGTCCCAGGGAATCCCTACGAGCAGTACTTC.

The chain employs TRBV7-9 and TRBJ1-2; weak D call: TRBD1 (5 bases). The V end lost 1 base, the J end lost 6 bases, and 12 bases lay between the germline ends. The CDR3 consists of 14 residues. The germline gives CDR1 SEHNR, CDR2 FQNEAQ (reference sequence). CDR3: CASSLVGAGHGYTF. In DNA form, the CDR3 reads TGTGCCAGCAGCTTAGTCGGGGCGGGTCATGGCTACACCTTC.

CDR3 nucleotide sequence: TGCGCCAGCAGCCAAGACAGCTCCTATAATTCACCCCTCCACTTT. Its translation is CASSQDSSYNSPLHF. This sequence joins TRBV4-1 and TRBJ1-6, with unresolved D. V was trimmed by 0 bases and J by 0 bases, leaving 3 bases between them. This CDR3 has 15 amino acids. Germline V CDR1 and CDR2: MGHRA, YSYEKL.

The V and J genes are TRBV15 and TRBJ2-5; perhaps TRBD1 as D (5 bases). Germline-derived CDR1 and CDR2 are LNHNV and YYDKDF (reference sequence). V gave up 0 bases and J gave up 4 bases, with 12 bases separating them. This CDR3 region has 15 residues. The CDR3 reads CATSRDHRGVETQYF. CDR3 sequence (DNA): TGTGCCACCAGCAGAGATCATAGGGGTGTAGAGACCCAGTACTTC.

The chain has TRBV7-2 and TRBJ2-3, with TRBD2 matching 7 bases. Germline-derived CDR1 and CDR2 are SGHTA and FQGNSA. The length of the CDR3 is 16 residues. Losses at the gene ends were 4 bases for V and 2 bases for J; bases not matched to a gene: 9. In DNA form, the CDR3 reads TGTGCCAGCAGCTCCCCAGGCGGGGACTACACAGATACGCAGTATTTT. It yields the protein CASSSPGGDYTDTQYF. The full variable domain, completed using reference TRBV7-2 and TRBJ2-3, is GAGVSQSPSNKVTEKGKDVELRCDPISGHTALYWYRQSLGQGLEFLIYFQGNSAPDKSGLPSDRFSAERTGGSVSTLTIQRTQQEDSAVYLCASSSPGGDYTDTQYFGPGTRLTVL.

Points on this clone: Other DNA sequences in this specimen translate into the identical CDR3. The gene calls are TRBV4-1 and TRBJ2-7; TRBD1 might be the D (6 bases). CDR3 size: 13 residues. V was pared by 3 bases and J by 2 bases, with 8 bases between. CDR1 is MGHRA and CDR2 is YSYEKL in the germline V gene. The CDR3 spells CASSHRGAYEQYF. The CDR3 DNA is TGCGCCAGCAGCCACAGGGGCGCCTACGAGCAGTACTTC.

This clone is categorized as medium-sized. The CDR3 region has the DNA TGTGCCAGCACTCCCTTGGGGGGGATTAATGAAAAACTGTTTTTT. This translates into CASTPLGGINEKLFF. The chain carries TRBV6-5 and TRBJ1-4; a possible D gene is TRBD1 (5 bases). This CDR3 has 15 residues. The V end lost 7 bases, the J end lost 4 bases, and 16 bases lay between the germline ends. The germline V gene has CDR1 MNHEY and CDR2 SVGAGI.

The J gene is TRBJ1-1, the V gene TRBV27; D call uncertain. The CDR3 spans 14 residues. Germline V gene data show CDR1 as MNHEY and CDR2 as SMNVEV (reference sequence). V shed 0 bases and J shed 2 bases, with 7 bases lying between them. CDR3 in DNA: TGTGCCAGCAGTTTATCGGAGGGAAACACTGAAGCTTTCTTT. Its translation: CASSLSEGNTEAFF.

The genes are TRBV27 and TRBJ1-1; tentatively, D is TRBD1 (6 bases). The germline V gene encodes CDR1 MNHEY and CDR2 SMNVEV (reference sequence). Trimming took off 4 bases at V and 5 bases at J, with 17 bases between the two ends. CDR3 size: 15 residues. The CDR3, as DNA: TGTGCCAGCAGTTATTCACAGGGACGGCGAACTGAAGCTTTCTTT. The encoded protein is CASSYSQGRRTEAFF.

This chain uses TRBV9 with TRBJ2-7, with D perhaps matching TRBD1 (6 bases). The CDR3 sequence is 15 residues long. V lost 0 bases and J 0 bases, leaving 10 bases between the germline ends. Germline CDR1 and CDR2: SGDLS and YYNGEE. CDR3 sequence: CASSVGGHSSYEQYF. CDR3 bases: TGTGCCAGCAGCGTAGGGGGACATAGCTCCTACGAGCAGTACTTC.

The DNA for the CDR3 is TGCGCCAGCAGTGAGACTGGAGGGACTGACGAGCAGTACTTC. Translated: CASSETGGTDEQYF. The chain carries TRBV10-1 and TRBJ2-7; a weak D match, TRBD2 (6 bases). This CDR3 region has 14 residues. Trimming pared 2 bases from V and 5 bases from J, leaving 13 bases between. Germline V gene sequence: CDR1 WNHNN, CDR2 SYGVQD (reference sequence).

The rearrangement uses TRBV4-3 and TRBJ1-1; D unresolved. The length of the CDR3 is 14 residues. V was cut by 2 bases and J by 3 bases, with 10 bases left in between. Germline loops: CDR1 LGHNA, CDR2 YSLEER. The CDR3 DNA reads TGCGCCAGCAGCCAACTGGAGGGAGACACTGAAGCTTTCTTT. This gives the protein CASSQLEGDTEAFF.

This chain links TRBV10-3 with TRBJ2-5; TRBD1 agrees at 7 bases. Germline lookup yields CDR1 ENHRY and CDR2 SYGVKD. With 0 bases clipped from V and 5 bases from J, the junction kept 0 bases outside the gene matches. The CDR3 loop spans 13 amino acids. Here the CDR3 reads CAISESRGETQYF. In nucleotides, the CDR3 is TGTGCCATCAGTGAGTCCAGGGGGGAGACCCAGTACTTC.

This clone was observed once. The rearrangement uses TRBV30 and TRBJ2-7, with a tentative D call TRBD1 (5 bases). This CDR3 has 14 residues. V lost 4 bases and J 3 bases, leaving 16 bases between the germline ends. From germline, CDR1 is GTSNPN and CDR2 SVGIG (reference sequence). The DNA for the CDR3 is TGTGCCTGGAACTCACAGGAGACGGTCTACGAGCAGTACTTC. It yields the protein CAWNSQETVYEQYF. Full variable domain (missing parts from reference TRBV30 and TRBJ2-7): SQTIHQWPATLVQPVGSPLSLECTVEGTSNPNLYWYRQAAGRGLQLLFYSVGIGQISSEVPQNLSASRPQDRQFILSSKKLLLSDSGFYLCAWNSQETVYEQYFGPGTRLTVT.

The CDR3 protein is CASSFQGRANTGELFF. DNA for the CDR3: TGTGCCAGCAGTTTCCAGGGTCGAGCGAACACCGGGGAGCTGTTTTTT. The chain joins TRBV28 to TRBJ2-2, with a weak D call TRBD1 (5 bases). V was clipped by 3 bases and J by 0 bases, with 11 bases between them. The CDR3 runs 16 residues. The V gene's germline CDR1 is MDHEN and CDR2 SYDVKM.